Listed below are T cell receptor beta chains from one sample, sequenced in a study of blood T cell repertoires in COVID-19. The assay was immunoSEQ multiplex PCR, and TCRdb's table has in-frame clones only and misses some. The profile covers some 260,000 clones, with roughly 90% appearing a single time and around 0.8% taken by the ten largest. Specimen: peripheral blood. The receptors here all came from a woman aged 25 to 45 with acute or convalescent COVID-19. Each CDR3 is given with its conserved first and last residue. The D gene is left open where the match is weak. Only part of the rows carry a size: once, few, many, or a class if the clone is expanded.

v_call	d_call	j_call	clone_size	cdr3_aa	cdr3_nt
TRBV6-1	-	TRBJ1-6	-	CASSEVMGLTLHF	TGTGCCAGCAGTGAAGTAATGGGGCTAACCCTCCACTTT
TRBV27	-	TRBJ1-5	-	CASSLFGGNQPQHF	TGTGCCAGCAGTTTATTCGGCGGAAATCAGCCCCAGCATTTT
TRBV27	-	TRBJ2-7	-	CASSLSVGSEQYF	TGTGCCAGCAGTTTATCGGTAGGGAGCGAGCAGTACTTC
TRBV7-9	TRBD2	TRBJ2-7	-	CASSLVPLAGGLREQYF	TGTGCCAGCAGCTTAGTGCCCCTAGCGGGAGGCCTGCGCGAGCAGTACTTC
TRBV19	TRBD1	TRBJ1-5	-	CASSRYRQGPQHF	TGTGCCAGTAGTCGGTATAGACAGGGACCCCAGCATTTT
TRBV12-5	TRBD1	TRBJ1-5	-	CASGPGTVSNQPQHF	TGTGCTAGTGGTCCGGGGACAGTGAGCAATCAGCCCCAGCATTTT
TRBV3-1/TRBV3-2	TRBD1	TRBJ1-6	-	CASRQGAGNSPLHF	TGTGCCAGCAGACAGGGGGCAGGGAATTCACCCCTCCACTTT
TRBV30	TRBD1	TRBJ2-3	-	CAWRPGDRVTDTQYF	TGTGCCTGGAGACCCGGGGACAGGGTAACAGATACGCAGTATTTT
TRBV24-1	TRBD2	TRBJ2-1	-	CATSTSSGTTYNEQFF	TGTGCCACCAGTACGTCTAGCGGGACTACCTACAATGAGCAGTTCTTC
TRBV5-1	TRBD1	TRBJ2-7	-	CASSLGGTGSYEQYF	TGCGCCAGCAGCTTAGGCGGGACAGGGTCCTACGAGCAGTACTTC
TRBV19	TRBD2	TRBJ2-3	-	CASSSGLAGVDTQYF	TGTGCCAGTAGTTCGGGACTAGCGGGAGTTGATACGCAGTATTTT
TRBV11-3	TRBD2	TRBJ2-5	-	CASSSGLAGGPWGQETQYF	TGTGCCAGCAGTTCAGGACTAGCGGGAGGACCCTGGGGCCAAGAGACCCAGTACTTC
TRBV7-2	TRBD1	TRBJ1-5	-	CASSFYGTANSNQPQHF	TGTGCCAGCAGCTTTTACGGGACAGCAAATAGCAATCAGCCCCAGCATTTT
TRBV4-3	-	TRBJ2-7	-	CASSQDGGSSYEQYF	TGCGCCAGCAGCCAAGACGGAGGGAGCTCCTACGAGCAGTACTTC
TRBV7-9	-	TRBJ2-1	few	CASSPPFRSSNYNEQFF	TGTGCCAGCAGCCCTCCTTTTCGGAGTTCAAACTACAATGAGCAGTTCTTC
TRBV6-6	TRBD2	TRBJ2-3	-	CASSVAGGLTDTQYF	TGTGCCAGCAGCGTAGCGGGAGGGCTCACAGATACGCAGTATTTT
TRBV24-1	TRBD1	TRBJ2-5	-	CATSDGTGGVRVKETQYF	TGTGCCACCAGTGATGGGACAGGGGGCGTTCGGGTTAAGGAGACCCAGTACTTC
TRBV12-3/TRBV12-4	-	TRBJ1-1	few	CASSQILGAEAFF	TGTGCCAGCAGCCAGATCTTAGGGGCCGAAGCTTTCTTT
TRBV10-3	TRBD2	TRBJ2-7	-	CAISESKVASGRDYEQYF	TGTGCCATCAGTGAGTCGAAGGTGGCTAGCGGGAGGGACTACGAGCAGTACTTC
TRBV11-3	TRBD2	TRBJ2-7	-	CASSRPPLAGENYEQYF	TGTGCCAGCAGCCGTCCCCCACTAGCGGGAGAGAACTACGAGCAGTACTTC
TRBV13	-	TRBJ2-1	-	CASSTQGNVAFF	TGTGCCAGCAGCACCCAGGGCAACGTGGCGTTCTTC
TRBV7-9	TRBD1	TRBJ1-1	-	CASSHGQGGWMNTEAFF	TGTGCCAGCAGTCACGGACAGGGAGGTTGGATGAACACTGAAGCTTTCTTT
TRBV6-4	TRBD2	TRBJ2-7	-	CASRTAGGLNEQYF	TGTGCCAGCAGAACAGCGGGAGGGCTCAACGAGCAGTACTTC
TRBV5-4	-	TRBJ2-2	-	CASSLGLTGELFF	TGTGCCAGCAGCTTGGGGCTCACCGGGGAGCTGTTTTTT
TRBV5-1	TRBD1	TRBJ1-1	-	CASSQQGADTEAFF	TGCGCCAGCAGTCAGCAGGGGGCAGACACTGAAGCTTTCTTT
TRBV3-1/TRBV3-2	-	TRBJ1-1	-	CASSQFQQSHLF	TGTGCCAGCAGCCAATTTCAACAGTCGCACCTCTTT
TRBV6-2/TRBV6-3	TRBD2	TRBJ2-3	-	CASSYGTSGSIDTQYF	TGTGCCAGCAGTTACGGGACTAGCGGGAGTATAGATACGCAGTATTTT
TRBV2	-	TRBJ1-4	-	CASQAGMRSNEKLFF	TGTGCCAGCCAGGCAGGGATGCGATCTAATGAAAAACTGTTTTTT
TRBV12-3/TRBV12-4	TRBD2	TRBJ2-1	-	CASSLAVYNEQFF	TGTGCCAGTTCACTAGCGGTCTACAATGAGCAGTTCTTC
TRBV29-1	-	TRBJ1-1	-	CPVLAGGNKEAFF	TGCCCCGTTTTAGCGGGCGGGAACAAAGAAGCTTTCTTT
TRBV6-2/TRBV6-3	-	TRBJ2-4	-	CASSYSSNIQYF	TGTGCCAGCAGTTACTCGAGTAACATTCAGTACTTC
TRBV5-4	TRBD1	TRBJ2-7	-	CASSLGPAGGHYEQYF	TGTGCCAGCAGCTTGGGCCCCGCAGGGGGCCACTACGAGCAGTACTTC
TRBV18	-	TRBJ2-5	-	CASSFRQPETQYF	TGTGCCAGCTCATTCCGACAGCCGGAGACCCAGTACTTC
TRBV19	TRBD2	TRBJ2-5	-	CASSIIRSSGSLPQETQYF	TGTGCCAGTAGTATAATTAGGTCTAGCGGGAGTCTACCCCAAGAGACCCAGTACTTC
TRBV7-6	TRBD2	TRBJ2-3	-	CASSSPSGSPDTQYF	TGTGCCAGCAGCTCTCCTAGCGGGAGTCCAGATACGCAGTATTTT
TRBV11-2	TRBD1	TRBJ1-1	-	CASSALTGGTEAFF	TGTGCCAGCAGCGCCCTCACAGGGGGCACTGAAGCTTTCTTT
TRBV5-5	-	TRBJ1-4	-	CASSDGEPEKLFF	TGTGCCAGCAGCGACGGGGAACCCGAAAAACTGTTTTTT
TRBV6-6	TRBD1	TRBJ2-1	-	CASREGQGTNEQFF	TGTGCCAGCCGGGAGGGACAGGGGACGAATGAGCAGTTCTTC
TRBV6-2/TRBV6-3	TRBD2	TRBJ2-2	-	CASSYSGSGRINTGELFF	TGTGCCAGCAGTTACTCTGGTAGCGGGAGGATCAACACCGGGGAGCTGTTTTTT
TRBV12-3/TRBV12-4	-	TRBJ1-5	few	CASSDRMDQPQHF	TGTGCCAGCAGTGACAGGATGGATCAGCCCCAGCATTTT
TRBV3-1/TRBV3-2	TRBD1	TRBJ1-3	-	CASSHFLTKQGPGGNTIYF	TGTGCCAGCAGCCACTTCTTGACAAAACAGGGGCCTGGTGGAAACACCATATATTTT
TRBV30	TRBD2	TRBJ2-7	-	CAWSTTSAGEQYF	TGTGCCTGGAGTACTACTAGCGCTGGCGAGCAGTACTTC
TRBV19	-	TRBJ2-2	-	CASSILYRSGQGSGSSNTGELFF	TGTGCCAGTAGTATCCTTTATCGGTCCGGGCAGGGGAGTGGGTCGTCGAACACCGGGGAGCTGTTTTTT
TRBV6-5	TRBD2	TRBJ2-7	-	CASTPEGLGTSEQYF	TGTGCCAGCACTCCCGAGGGACTAGGTACCTCCGAGCAGTACTTC
TRBV7-8	TRBD1	TRBJ1-4	once	CASSLYVGTGNEKLFF	TGTGCCAGCAGCTTGTATGTTGGGACAGGGAATGAAAAACTGTTTTTT